Below are 15 T cell receptor beta chains sequenced from a single sample in a study of blood T cell repertoires in COVID-19. The data were produced by immunoSEQ multiplex PCR, yet TCRdb's version contains in-frame clones alone and is incomplete. The sample has some 110,000 clones, roughly 80% seen once; the top ten hold roughly 6.2%. Sequencing was performed on peripheral blood. Receptor source: a man in his 70s with acute or convalescent COVID-19.

Here the CDR3 DNA reads TGTGCCAGCTCAGGGGACAGGGTTGATCAGCCCCAGCATTTT. Residues: CASSGDRVDQPQHF. The rearrangement links TRBV18 to TRBJ1-5, with 9 bases identical to TRBD1. The CDR3 runs to 14 residues. Trimming cost V 5 bases and J 5 bases; bases outside gene matches: 4. Germline lookup yields CDR1 KGHSH and CDR2 LQKENI.

This clone showed up just a few times. This chain links TRBV7-9 with TRBJ1-4; the D gene is possibly TRBD1 (5 bases). This CDR3 spans 14 amino acids. V lost 6 bases and J 5 bases, leaving 13 bases between the germline ends. Germline assignment: CDR1 SEHNR and CDR2 FQNEAQ (reference sequence). As DNA, the CDR3 is TGTGCCAGCAGGTCCGGGGGAGCGAATGAAAAACTGTTTTTT. Protein sequence: CASRSGGANEKLFF. Complete variable domain (other parts from reference TRBV7-9 and TRBJ1-4): DTGVSQNPRHKITKRGQNVTFRCDPISEHNRLYWYRQTLGQGPEFLTYFQNEAQLEKSRLLSDRFSAERPKGSFSTLEIQRTEQGDSAMYLCASRSGGANEKLFFGSGTQLSVL.

A few counts support this clone. The chain joins TRBV6-2 or TRBV6-3 to TRBJ1-1, with D maybe TRBD1 (6 bases). This CDR3 contains 19 residues. The germline CDR1 and CDR2 sequences are MNHEY and SVGEGT. V lost 0 bases, J lost 0 bases, and 20 bases lay in between. CDR3 sequence reads: CASSYSLLATGLMNTEAFF. CDR3 in DNA: TGTGCCAGCAGTTACTCGCTTCTGGCGACAGGTCTAATGAACACTGAAGCTTTCTTT.

V and J are TRBV11-1 and TRBJ2-7; no clear D gene. Trimming removed 1 base from V and 4 bases from J, with 11 bases in between. CDR3 size: 14 residues. In germline, CDR1 is SGHAT, CDR2 FQDESV (reference sequence). In DNA form, the CDR3 reads TGTGCCAGCAGCTTAGAGTTGGCTTCATACGAGCAGTACTTC. The encoded protein is CASSLELASYEQYF.

The chain links TRBV27 to TRBJ2-3; D is unresolved. Germline CDR1 reads MNHEY; CDR2 reads SMNVEV (reference sequence). The CDR3 has 19 residues. Trimming left V 2 bases short and J 4 bases short, with 25 bases between. CDR3 sequence (DNA): TGTGCCAGCAGTTTAATACGCCCCAGCGTGTATCGCTCTTCAGATACGCAGTATTTT. Translation gives CASSLIRPSVYRSSDTQYF.

The chain is built from TRBV27 and TRBJ2-3; 7 positions agree with TRBD2. Germline CDR1 reads MNHEY; CDR2 reads SMNVEV (reference sequence). V was clipped by 0 bases and J by 4 bases; unmatched bases: 4. CDR3 length equals 15 residues. CDR3 amino acids: CASSLSGGYADTQYF. In nucleotides, the CDR3 is TGTGCCAGCAGTTTATCCGGGGGGTATGCAGATACGCAGTATTTT.

The chain has TRBV9 and TRBJ1-4; D remains unclear. This CDR3 comprises 15 residues. CDR1 and CDR2 from the germline V gene are SGDLS and YYNGEE. The V gene lost 4 bases and the J gene lost 3 bases, with 13 bases spanning the gap. The CDR3: CASSPLGEANEKLFF. The CDR3 DNA reads TGTGCCAGCAGCCCCCTCGGGGAAGCTAATGAAAAACTGTTTTTT.

The rearrangement links TRBV30 to TRBJ2-5; 9 nucleotides align to TRBD2. Germline V gene sequence: CDR1 GTSNPN, CDR2 SVGIG (reference sequence). This CDR3 has 16 amino acids. The V gene end was trimmed by 4 bases and the J gene end by 1 base; junction bases not matched to a gene: 10. The CDR3: CAWMADLAGSQETQYF. The CDR3 DNA reads as TGTGCCTGGATGGCCGACCTAGCGGGGAGCCAAGAGACCCAGTACTTC.

The rearrangement joins TRBV11-2 to TRBJ2-7; D unresolved. The V end lost 1 base, the J end lost 0 bases, and 10 bases lay between the germline ends. CDR1 is SGHAT and CDR2 is FQNNGV in the germline V gene. This CDR3 is 15 amino acids long. Here the CDR3 reads CASSLGASLSYEQYF. In DNA form, the CDR3 reads TGTGCCAGCAGCTTAGGGGCGTCACTCTCCTACGAGCAGTACTTC.

J is TRBJ1-1 and V is TRBV11-2; D gene unclear. The CDR3 is 13 residues long. The V and J ends lost 5 bases and 3 bases respectively, with 10 bases between them. Looked up from germline, CDR1 is SGHAT and CDR2 is FQNNGV. The CDR3 DNA is TGTGCCAGCAGCCCCGGGGAGGACACTGAAGCTTTCTTT. It yields the protein CASSPGEDTEAFF.

The genes are TRBV15 and TRBJ2-7, with 7 bases identical to TRBD1. Germline V gives CDR1 LNHNV, CDR2 YYDKDF (reference sequence). V shed 1 base, J shed 5 bases, and the junction held 8 bases outside the gene matches. The CDR3 consists of 15 residues. The CDR3 DNA follows: TGTGCCACCAGCAGAGGAGAAGGGACAGTTGACGAGCAGTACTTC. It yields the protein CATSRGEGTVDEQYF.

There are a few counts of this clone. The chain links TRBV28 to TRBJ2-7, with D perhaps matching TRBD2 (5 bases). The CDR3 has 12 residues. Trimming stripped 6 bases from V and 6 bases from J, with 12 bases between. The germline gives CDR1 MDHEN, CDR2 SYDVKM. CDR3 sequence reads: CASSLRVGEQYF. CDR3 coding DNA: TGTGCCAGCAGCCTGCGGGTGGGCGAGCAGTACTTC.

The chain uses TRBV3-1 (or the pseudogene TRBV3-2) and TRBJ2-3; 13 bases align to TRBD2. Germline V CDR1 and CDR2: LGHDT, YNNKEL (reference sequence). This CDR3 has 17 amino acids. The V segment lost 4 bases and the J segment 7 bases; nucleotides outside the gene matches: 11. As DNA, the CDR3 is TGTGCCAGCAGCCTCGGACTAGCGGGGGTTCTTTTGAATACGCAGTATTTT. Amino acids: CASSLGLAGVLLNTQYF.

The chain combines TRBV7-3 with TRBJ2-1; possible D gene TRBD1, 6 bases. The length of the CDR3 is 15 residues. Germline V gene lookup returns CDR1 SGHTA and CDR2 FQGTGA. V dropped 4 bases and J dropped 0 bases, with 10 bases sitting between them. The DNA for the CDR3 is TGTGCCAGCAGCTCAGGGACATCCTCCTACAATGAGCAGTTCTTC. This encodes CASSSGTSSYNEQFF.

This chain links TRBV20-1 with TRBJ2-4; the match to TRBD1 covers 10 bases. Trimming removed 3 bases from V and 8 bases from J; junction bases left unmatched: 7. The CDR3 consists of 14 residues. Germline-derived CDR1 and CDR2 are DFQATT and SNEGSKA (reference sequence). CDR3 loop: CSASRQGAVDIQYF. Written as DNA, the CDR3 is TGCAGTGCTAGTAGACAGGGGGCGGTTGACATTCAGTACTTC.